These T cell receptor beta chains were read from a single sample in a study of cytomegalovirus exposure and HLA in healthy donors. Method: immunoSEQ multiplex PCR; TCRdb's copy keeps in-frame clones and lacks some. The sample gives 64,000 or so clones, 65% to 90% of which show up once; about 10% is in the top ten. The sequencing input was PBMCs. The receptors originated from a female donor in good health and CMV-seronegative. Both conserved end residues are part of each CDR3. A D gene is named only where the DNA matches it firmly. Expanded clones are given a class, and other clones once, few, many or no size at all.

>TRBJ2-1|TRBD1|15|once|TRBV7-3
TGTGCCAGCAGCTCCCGACAGGGGACCTACAATGAGCAGTTCTTC
CASSSRQGTYNEQFF
>TRBJ2-3|TRBD1|14|-|TRBV11-3
TGTGCCAGCAGCGCGCGGACAGGGCAAGATACGCAGTATTTT
CASSARTGQDTQYF
>TRBJ2-1|TRBD2|13|-|TRBV2
TGTGCCAGCCCGGGAGGGCGGAACAATGAGCAGTTCTTC
CASPGGRNNEQFF
>TRBJ2-1|-|16|-|TRBV5-1
TGCGCCAGCAGCTTGATTGTGGGGGGATCCTACAATGAGCAGTTCTTC
CASSLIVGGSYNEQFF
>TRBJ2-1|-|15|-|TRBV18
TGTGCCAGCTCACCCCTCGGAGCCGCCTACAATGAGCAGTTCTTC
CASSPLGAAYNEQFF
>TRBJ2-2|TRBD2|15|-|TRBV19
TGTGCCAGTAGTATTCTAGCGGGGGGGTCCGGGGAGCTGTTTTTT
CASSILAGGSGELFF
>TRBJ2-3|-|17|-|TRBV11-3
TGTGCCAGCAGCTTAGGCGCCAATCCGATGGGCGCAGATACGCAGTATTTT
CASSLGANPMGADTQYF
>TRBJ2-3|-|12|-|TRBV7-9
TGTGCCAGCAGCCGTTCTCGGGATACGCAGTATTTT
CASSRSRDTQYF
>TRBJ2-6|TRBD2|16|few|TRBV29-1
TGCAGCGTTGCTGCGGGGGGGCAGTCTGGGGCCAACGTCCTGACTTTC
CSVAAGGQSGANVLTF
>TRBJ2-2|-|14|-|TRBV14
TGTGCCAGCAGCCGCCCAAACCGCGGGGCAGGGCTGTTTTTT
CASSRPNRGAGLFF
>TRBJ1-5|TRBD1|15|-|TRBV19
TGTGCCAGTAGTTCCGGACAGGGGGGAGATCAGCCCCAGCATTTT
CASSSGQGGDQPQHF
>TRBJ2-1|-|12|few|TRBV5-6
TGTGCCACGGAGGGGGGGAACAATGAGCAGTTCTTC
CATEGGNNEQFF
>TRBJ1-2|-|15|-|TRBV5-1
TGCGCCAGCAGCAGAGAGACAGGACCTAACTATGGCTACACCTTC
CASSRETGPNYGYTF
>TRBJ1-5|-|13|-|TRBV27
TGTGCCAGCAGCTTAGAGAGCAATCAGCCCCAGCATTTT
CASSLESNQPQHF
>TRBJ2-7|-|13|-|TRBV2
TGTGCCAGCAGTGAAGCCCTAAACTACGAGCAGTACTTC
CASSEALNYEQYF
>TRBJ2-7|-|12|-|TRBV6-6
TGTGCCAGCCGACGGGGGTCCTACGAGCAGTACTTC
CASRRGSYEQYF
>TRBJ2-1|-|14|-|TRBV11-3
TGTGCCAGCAGCTACGGCGGGATCTACAATGAGCAGTTCTTC
CASSYGGIYNEQFF
>TRBJ2-7|TRBD1|14|few|TRBV15
TGTGCCACCAGCTCTAGGACAGGGGCCTACGAGCAGTACTTC
CATSSRTGAYEQYF
>TRBJ1-3|-|12|-|TRBV5-4
TGTGCCAGCAGCTCCAGGGGAAACACCATATATTTT
CASSSRGNTIYF
>TRBJ2-1|TRBD2|16|-|TRBV5-1
TGCGCCAGCAGCTTATTTACTAGCGGGGGAACCCATGAGCAGTTCTTC
CASSLFTSGGTHEQFF
>TRBJ1-2|-|14|once|TRBV27
TGTGCCAGCAGTTTAATTCCAGTGACAGACGGCTACACCTTC
CASSLIPVTDGYTF
>TRBJ2-1|-|15|-|TRBV11-1
TGTGCCAGCAGCCTTACAGGGAGGGCACGCAATGAGCAGTTCTTC
CASSLTGRARNEQFF
>TRBJ1-1|TRBD1|13|once|TRBV27
TGTGCCAGCAGTTTATCAGGGGGCCGAGAAGCTTTCTTT
CASSLSGGREAFF
>TRBJ1-1|-|16|-|TRBV5-1
TGCGCCAGCAGCTCGGGGGGAGGAACCGCAGCAACTGAAGCTTTCTTT
CASSSGGGTAATEAFF
>TRBJ1-2|TRBD1|14|few|TRBV19
TGTGCCAGCCGGACGGGACAGTTGATCTATGGCTACACCTTC
CASRTGQLIYGYTF
>TRBJ1-5|-|15|-|TRBV28
TGTGCCAGCAGTTCGTTCGGTCCGGGATACGAGCCCCAGCATTTT
CASSSFGPGYEPQHF
>TRBJ2-2|-|16|once|TRBV7-8
TGTGCCAGCAGCTTAGCCCGGGACATAAACACCGGGGAGCTGTTTTTT
CASSLARDINTGELFF
>TRBJ1-4|-|15|-|TRBV7-9
TGTGCCAGCAGCCAACGAGGGGGGGCTGGAGAAAAACTGTTTTTT
CASSQRGGAGEKLFF
>TRBJ2-4|-|11|-|TRBV20-1
TGCAGTGCTAGAATAGCAAACATTCAGTACTTC
CSARIANIQYF
>TRBJ1-2|-|13|once|TRBV6-6
TGTGCCAGCAGCCCACCCCGGGGGGATGGCTACACCTTC
CASSPPRGDGYTF
>TRBJ2-5|-|16|-|TRBV7-2
TGTGCCAGCAGCTTCGCCACTAGCCCAACAAGGGAGACCCAGTACTTC
CASSFATSPTRETQYF
>TRBJ2-2|TRBD2|18|once|TRBV7-2
TGTGCCAGCAGCTTAGTTCCTAGCGGGGGGTCAAAGACCGGGGAGCTGTTTTTT
CASSLVPSGGSKTGELFF
>TRBJ1-5|TRBD1|18|-|TRBV4-1
TGCGCCAGCAGGATCCGGGACAGGGTTCCCATGAGCAATCAGCCCCAGCATTTT
CASRIRDRVPMSNQPQHF
>TRBJ2-1|-|13|few|TRBV29-1
TGCAGCGGGATGGGTGAGGCCTACAATGAGCAGTTCTTC
CSGMGEAYNEQFF
>TRBJ1-1|TRBD1|18|-|TRBV6-1
TGTGCCAGCAGTGAAGCGTGGCAGGGGGCAATTTTCGATACTGAAGCTTTCTTT
CASSEAWQGAIFDTEAFF
>TRBJ2-4|-|14|-|TRBV5-1
TGCGCCAGCAGCTTGGAACTAGCCAAAAACATTCAGTACTTC
CASSLELAKNIQYF
>TRBJ1-1|-|16|-|TRBV19
TGTGCCAGTAGCCACCCGGGGGGCGGTACCCCAGGTGTAGCTTTCTTT
CASSHPGGGTPGVAFF
>TRBJ1-1|TRBD1|15|-|TRBV5-1
TGCGCCAGCAGCTTGAGTCCAGGGGGCGCGGAGGAAGCTTTCTTT
CASSLSPGGAEEAFF
>TRBJ1-1|-|16|-|TRBV19
TGTGCCAGTAGTATAGATCCGCGGCAACTTAACACTGAAGCTTTCTTT
CASSIDPRQLNTEAFF
>TRBJ2-5|-|12|-|TRBV29-1
TGCAGCGTTGAGGGAGGAGTAGAGACCCAGTACTTC
CSVEGGVETQYF
>TRBJ1-1|-|14|-|TRBV28
TGTGCCAGCAGTTTAATCGACTGGAACACTGAAGCTTTCTTT
CASSLIDWNTEAFF
>TRBJ2-7|-|12|-|TRBV28
TGTGCCAGCCGGTATAGCGGTAATGAGCAGTACTTC
CASRYSGNEQYF
>TRBJ2-2|TRBD2|19|-|TRBV14
TGTGCCAGCAGTCCAACCGGGACTAGCGGGAGAGTTGGGGCCGGGGAGCTGTTTTTT
CASSPTGTSGRVGAGELFF
>TRBJ2-3|-|17|-|TRBV5-4
TGTGCCAGCAGCGGCTGGGTCCGGAAGGAGGGCACAGATACGCAGTATTTT
CASSGWVRKEGTDTQYF
>TRBJ1-2|TRBD1|18|-|TRBV15
TGTGCCACCAGCAGTCCCGACAGGGGTTGGGAAGTTGACTATGGCTACACCTTC
CATSSPDRGWEVDYGYTF
>TRBJ2-7|-|14|-|TRBV7-2
TGTGCCAGCAGCTTAGAAGGCACCTTCGGGGTGCAGTACTTC
CASSLEGTFGVQYF
>TRBJ2-1|-|15|-|TRBV5-8
TGTGCCAGCAGCTTGTCCTGGGAGAACTACAATGAGCAGTTCTTC
CASSLSWENYNEQFF
>TRBJ1-4|-|14|few|TRBV19
TGTGCCAGTAGTCCCGGGCCAAGGGGTGAAAAACTGTTTTTT
CASSPGPRGEKLFF
>TRBJ2-2|-|15|few|TRBV4-1
TGCGCCAGCAGCCAAGAGTCCAGGGTGACCGGGGAGCTGTTTTTT
CASSQESRVTGELFF
>TRBJ2-3|TRBD2|17|-|TRBV7-2
TGTGCCAGCAGCTTACGGCCAGCGGGGGGGAGCACAGATACGCAGTATTTT
CASSLRPAGGSTDTQYF
>TRBJ1-2|-|13|-|TRBV7-2
TGTGCCAGCAGCGCGGCCGGAACCTATGGCTACACCTTC
CASSAAGTYGYTF